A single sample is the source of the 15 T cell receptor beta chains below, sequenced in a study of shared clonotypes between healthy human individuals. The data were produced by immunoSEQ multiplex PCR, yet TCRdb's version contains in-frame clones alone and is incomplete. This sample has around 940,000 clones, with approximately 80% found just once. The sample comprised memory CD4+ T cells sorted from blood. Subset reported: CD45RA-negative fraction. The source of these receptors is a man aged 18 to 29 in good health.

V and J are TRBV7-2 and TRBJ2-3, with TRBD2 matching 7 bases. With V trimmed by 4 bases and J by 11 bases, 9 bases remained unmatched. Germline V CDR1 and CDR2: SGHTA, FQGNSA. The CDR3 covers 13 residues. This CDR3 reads CASSSQHASGQYF. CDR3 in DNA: TGTGCCAGCAGCTCGCAGCATGCTAGCGGGCAGTATTTT.

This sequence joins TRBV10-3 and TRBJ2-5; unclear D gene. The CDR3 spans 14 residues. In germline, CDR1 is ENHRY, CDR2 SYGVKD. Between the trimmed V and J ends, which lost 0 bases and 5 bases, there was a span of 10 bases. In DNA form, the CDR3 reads TGTGCCATCAGTGAGTCGATGGTCAGCGAGACCCAGTACTTC. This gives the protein CAISESMVSETQYF.

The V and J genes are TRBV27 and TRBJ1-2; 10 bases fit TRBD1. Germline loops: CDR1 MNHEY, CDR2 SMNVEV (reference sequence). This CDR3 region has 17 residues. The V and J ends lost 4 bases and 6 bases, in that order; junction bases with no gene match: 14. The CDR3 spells CASSSVAMTGGADGYTF. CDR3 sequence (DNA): TGTGCCAGCAGTTCCGTTGCCATGACAGGGGGCGCCGATGGCTACACCTTC.

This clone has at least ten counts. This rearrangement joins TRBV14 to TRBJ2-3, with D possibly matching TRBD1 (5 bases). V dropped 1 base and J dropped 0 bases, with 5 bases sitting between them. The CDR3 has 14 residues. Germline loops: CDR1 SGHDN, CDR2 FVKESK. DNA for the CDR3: TGTGCCAGCAGCCAAGGACAGAGCACAGATACGCAGTATTTT. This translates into CASSQGQSTDTQYF.

DNA for the CDR3: TGTGCCACCCACGAGGGGGGGCCGGGCGAGCAGTACTTC. It translates to CATHEGGPGEQYF. The chain joins TRBV6-6 to TRBJ2-7; D perhaps matches TRBD2 (7 bases). From germline, CDR1 is MNHNY and CDR2 SVGAGI (reference sequence). The V gene lost 10 bases and the J gene lost 6 bases, with 19 bases spanning the gap. The CDR3 extends over 13 amino acids.

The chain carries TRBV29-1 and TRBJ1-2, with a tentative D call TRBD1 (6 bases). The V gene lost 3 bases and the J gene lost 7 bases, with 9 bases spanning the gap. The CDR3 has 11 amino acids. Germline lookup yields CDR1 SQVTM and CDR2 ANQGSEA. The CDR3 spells CSVDRDIGYTF. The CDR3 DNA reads TGCAGCGTTGACCGGGACATTGGCTACACCTTC. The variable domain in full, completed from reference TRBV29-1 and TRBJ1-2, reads SAVISQKPSRDICQRGTSLTIQCQVDSQVTMMFWYRQQPGQSLTLIATANQGSEATYESGFVIDKFPISRPNLTFSTLTVSNMSPEDSSIYLCSVDRDIGYTFGSGTRLTVV.

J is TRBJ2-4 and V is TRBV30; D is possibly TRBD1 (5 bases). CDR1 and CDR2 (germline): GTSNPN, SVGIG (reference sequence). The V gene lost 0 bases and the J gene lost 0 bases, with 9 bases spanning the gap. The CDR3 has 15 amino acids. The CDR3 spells CAWSVRQLAKNIQYF. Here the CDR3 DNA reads TGTGCCTGGAGTGTACGACAGCTAGCCAAAAACATTCAGTACTTC.

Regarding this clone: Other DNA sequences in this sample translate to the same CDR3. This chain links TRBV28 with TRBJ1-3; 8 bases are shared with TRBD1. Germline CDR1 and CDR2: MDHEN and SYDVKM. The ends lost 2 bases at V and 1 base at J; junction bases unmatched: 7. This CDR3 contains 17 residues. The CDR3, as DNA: TGTGCCAGCAGTTTACGTGGACAGGGTGGTTCTGGAAACACCATATATTTT. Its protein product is CASSLRGQGGSGNTIYF.

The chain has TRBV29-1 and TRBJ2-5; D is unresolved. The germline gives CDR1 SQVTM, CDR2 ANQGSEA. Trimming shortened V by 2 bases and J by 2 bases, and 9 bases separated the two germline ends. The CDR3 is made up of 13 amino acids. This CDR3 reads CSVESHRQETQYF. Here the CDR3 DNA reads TGCAGCGTTGAATCGCACCGACAAGAGACCCAGTACTTC.

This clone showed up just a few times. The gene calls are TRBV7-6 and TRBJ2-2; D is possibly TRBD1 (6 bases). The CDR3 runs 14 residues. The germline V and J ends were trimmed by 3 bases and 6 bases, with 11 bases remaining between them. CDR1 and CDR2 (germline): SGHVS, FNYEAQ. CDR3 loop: CASSLGATSGELFF. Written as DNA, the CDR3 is TGTGCCAGCAGCTTGGGGGCCACCTCCGGGGAGCTGTTTTTT.

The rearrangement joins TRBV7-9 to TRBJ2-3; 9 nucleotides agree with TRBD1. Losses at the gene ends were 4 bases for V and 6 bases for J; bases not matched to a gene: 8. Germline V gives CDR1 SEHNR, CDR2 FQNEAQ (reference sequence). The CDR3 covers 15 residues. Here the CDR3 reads CASSSRQGVVDTQYF. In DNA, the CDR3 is TGTGCCAGCAGCTCCCGACAGGGGGTTGTTGATACGCAGTATTTT.

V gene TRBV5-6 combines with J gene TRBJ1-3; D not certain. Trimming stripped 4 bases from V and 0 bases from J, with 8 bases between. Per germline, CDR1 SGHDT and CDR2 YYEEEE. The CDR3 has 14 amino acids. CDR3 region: CASSPYNSGNTIYF. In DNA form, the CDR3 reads TGTGCCAGCAGCCCATACAACTCTGGAAACACCATATATTTT.

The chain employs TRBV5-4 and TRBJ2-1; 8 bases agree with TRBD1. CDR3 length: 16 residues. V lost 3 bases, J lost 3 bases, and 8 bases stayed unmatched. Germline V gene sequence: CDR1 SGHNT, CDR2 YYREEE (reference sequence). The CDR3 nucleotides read TGTGCCAGCAGCTCCGCCGGGACAGGAAACTACAATGAGCAGTTCTTC. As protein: CASSSAGTGNYNEQFF.

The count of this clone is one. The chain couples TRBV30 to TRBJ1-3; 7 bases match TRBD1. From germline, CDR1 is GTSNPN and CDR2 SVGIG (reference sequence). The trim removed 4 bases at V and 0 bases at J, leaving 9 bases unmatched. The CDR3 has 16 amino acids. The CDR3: CAWISLGQASGNTIYF. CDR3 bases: TGTGCCTGGATCTCCCTCGGACAGGCCTCTGGAAACACCATATATTTT.

The CDR3 reads CASSISSGAAPYNEQFF. DNA for the CDR3: TGCGCCAGCAGCATCTCATCAGGAGCGGCCCCCTACAATGAGCAGTTCTTC. This chain uses TRBV5-1 with TRBJ2-1, with D perhaps matching TRBD2 (5 bases). The V end lost 4 bases, the J end lost 2 bases, and 19 bases lay between the germline ends. This CDR3 comprises 17 residues. In germline, CDR1 is SGHRS, CDR2 YFSETQ.